The 12 T cell receptor beta chains below were found in one sample sequenced in a study of blood T cells in healthy people across ages. The use of a sample-barcoded 5' primer and a J-beta primer mix characterized a second PCR of about 7 to 12 cycles. TCRdb called the 5' RACE reads again in MiXCR, with one record for every CDR3 protein. The table lists about 1.4 million distinct CDR3 sequences, approximately 59% of them singletons. The sequenced sample was blood. These receptors came from a young man in good health.

The chain links TRBV27 to TRBJ2-5; TRBD1 matches at 9 bases. The J call may not be correct, given that the DNA end is closer to TRBJ2-7. The CDR3 has 15 residues. Germline lookup yields CDR1 MNHEY and CDR2 SMNVEV (reference sequence). The CDR3 DNA sequence: TGTGCCAGCAGTTTATCGGGACAGGGTATTTACGAGCAGTACTTC. Translating gives CASSLSGQGIYEQYF.

This clonotype showed up just a few times. The CDR3 bases are TGTGCCAGCAGTGCACAGGGGAGTCGGGCGACCCAGTACTTC. Translating it yields CASSAQGSRATQYF. The chain couples TRBV6-5 to TRBJ2-4; 7 nucleotides agree with TRBD1. The end of the DNA aligns better with TRBJ2-5, so the J call may be wrong. Germline CDR1 reads MNHEY; CDR2 reads SVGAGI. The CDR3 extends over 14 amino acids.

V and J are TRBV6-5 and TRBJ2-3, with no clear D. The germline V gene has CDR1 MNHEY and CDR2 SVGAGI. CDR3 length: 14 residues. V dropped 6 bases and J dropped 2 bases, with 12 bases sitting between them. CDR3 residues: CASRDRVLTDTQYF. CDR3 bases: TGTGCCAGCAGGGACCGGGTCCTCACAGATACGCAGTATTTT.

CDR3 residues: CASSSRDRSSGNSPLHF. CDR3 DNA: TGCGCCAGCAGCTCGCGGGACAGATCTTCGGGGAATTCACCCCTCCACTTT. V is TRBV5-1 and J is TRBJ1-6; 7 bases line up with TRBD1. This CDR3 has 17 amino acids. The junction had 13 bases not matched to a gene; V was cut back by 3 bases and J by 7 bases. Germline V gene sequence: CDR1 SGHRS, CDR2 YFSETQ.

J is TRBJ2-5 and V is TRBV2, with a tentative D call TRBD2 (5 bases). CDR1 and CDR2 (germline): SNHLY, FYNNEI. Trimming took 3 bases from V and 3 from J, leaving 8 bases between them. CDR3 length: 13 residues. The DNA for the CDR3 is TGTGCCAGCAGTGAGCGGCGGGAAGAGACCCAGTACTTC. Protein product: CASSERREETQYF.

The chain has TRBV5-4 and TRBJ2-4, with TRBD1 matching over 7 bases. Unmatched junction bases numbered 4, after V lost 4 bases and J lost 6 bases. The germline V gene has CDR1 SGHNT and CDR2 YYREEE (reference sequence). The CDR3 covers 13 residues. In nucleotides, the CDR3 is TGTGCCAGCAGCCAGGGGGTGGGAAACATTCAGTACTTC. Amino acid sequence: CASSQGVGNIQYF.

This clonotype was seen more than once but under ten times. The chain uses TRBV20-1 and TRBJ2-4; no reliable D call. This CDR3 is 15 amino acids long. Trimming left V 0 bases short and J 3 bases short, with 12 bases between. CDR1 and CDR2 from the germline V gene are DFQATT and SNEGSKA (reference sequence). This CDR3 reads CSARDIGWLKNIQYF. CDR3 nucleotides: TGCAGTGCTAGAGATATAGGCTGGCTCAAAAACATTCAGTACTTC.

A note on this clonotype: One junction end disagrees with the germline gene, perhaps due to a read error. The rearrangement links TRBV5-1 to TRBJ1-2; D uncertain. Germline V gives CDR1 SGHRS, CDR2 YFSETQ. The CDR3 runs to 14 residues. DNA for the CDR3: TGCGCCAACAGCTCACACGGTCGGGACTATGGCTACACCTTC. Its translation is CANSSHGRDYGYTF.

V gene TRBV29-1 combines with J gene TRBJ2-5; a possible D gene is TRBD1 (7 bases). CDR1 is SQVTM, CDR2 ANQGSEA, per germline. CDR3 length: 15 residues. V was cut by 6 bases and J by 2 bases, with 19 bases left in between. The CDR3 loop reads CSVRRDSLSQETQYF. The CDR3 nucleotides read TGCAGCGTCCGGAGGGACAGCCTCTCACAAGAGACCCAGTACTTC.

V and J are TRBV12-3 or TRBV12-4 and TRBJ1-6; TRBD1 matches 9 bases. J gave up 4 bases and V 7 bases, and 5 bases lay outside the gene matches. This CDR3 is 15 amino acids long. The CDR3 region has the DNA TGTGCCAGCACCCCAGGGACAGGGTATAATTCACCCCTCCACTTT. It encodes CASTPGTGYNSPLHF.

The chain has TRBV13 and TRBJ2-1, with D perhaps TRBD2 (5 bases). This CDR3 is built from 15 residues. The germline V gene encodes CDR1 PRHDT and CDR2 FYEKMQ (reference sequence). V was pared by 1 base and J by 4 bases, with 11 bases between. The CDR3 sequence is CASSLVGEEYNEQFF. The CDR3, as DNA: TGTGCCAGCAGCTTAGTGGGAGAGGAGTACAATGAGCAGTTCTTC.

The chain is built from TRBV7-2 and TRBJ1-6, with D hard to call. The ends were cut back, 5 bases at V and 14 bases at J, with 22 bases in the middle. Germline CDR1 SGHTA, CDR2 FQGNSA. The CDR3 is made up of 15 amino acids. CDR3 loop: CASSPSFDTLEALHF. Here the CDR3 DNA reads TGTGCCAGCAGCCCATCTTTTGACACCCTGGAGGCCCTCCACTTT.